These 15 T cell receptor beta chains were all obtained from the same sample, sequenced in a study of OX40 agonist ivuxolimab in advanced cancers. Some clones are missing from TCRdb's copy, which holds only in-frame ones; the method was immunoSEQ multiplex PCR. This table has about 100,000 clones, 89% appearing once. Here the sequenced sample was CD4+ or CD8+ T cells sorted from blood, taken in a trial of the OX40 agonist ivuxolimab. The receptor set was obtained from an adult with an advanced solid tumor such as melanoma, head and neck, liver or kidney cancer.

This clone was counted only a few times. The CDR3 spells CASTRGSGYTF. The CDR3 DNA follows: TGTGCCAGCACCAGGGGGAGCGGCTACACCTTC. The chain employs TRBV28 and TRBJ1-2; 7 bases fit TRBD1. Germline assignment: CDR1 MDHEN and CDR2 SYDVKM. After removal of 7 bases from V and 8 bases from J, the junction contained 4 bases not matched to a gene. CDR3 length: 11 amino acids.

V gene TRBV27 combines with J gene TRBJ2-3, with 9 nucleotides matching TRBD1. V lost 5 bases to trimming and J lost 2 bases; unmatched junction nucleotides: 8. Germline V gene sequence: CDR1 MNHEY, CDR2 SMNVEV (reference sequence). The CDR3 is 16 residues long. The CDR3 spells CASSLTGTGITDTQYF. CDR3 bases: TGTGCCAGCAGTCTCACCGGGACAGGGATCACAGATACGCAGTATTTT.

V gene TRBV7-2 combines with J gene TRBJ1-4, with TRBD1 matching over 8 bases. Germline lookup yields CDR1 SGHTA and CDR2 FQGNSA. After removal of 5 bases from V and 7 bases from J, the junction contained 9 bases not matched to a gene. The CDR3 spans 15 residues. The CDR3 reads CASSARTGIGEKLFF. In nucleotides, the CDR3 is TGTGCCAGCAGCGCGAGGACAGGGATCGGTGAAAAACTGTTTTTT.

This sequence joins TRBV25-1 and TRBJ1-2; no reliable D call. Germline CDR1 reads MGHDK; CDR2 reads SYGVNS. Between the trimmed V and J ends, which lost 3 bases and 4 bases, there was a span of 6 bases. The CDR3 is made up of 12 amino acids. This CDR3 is CASSDRSYGYTF. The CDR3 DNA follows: TGTGCCAGCAGTGACAGATCCTATGGCTACACCTTC.

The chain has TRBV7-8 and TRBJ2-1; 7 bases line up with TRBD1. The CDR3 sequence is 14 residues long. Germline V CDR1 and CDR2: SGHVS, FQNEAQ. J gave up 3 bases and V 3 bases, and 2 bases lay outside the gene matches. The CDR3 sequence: CASSFRDSYNEQFF. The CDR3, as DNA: TGTGCCAGCAGCTTTCGGGACAGCTACAATGAGCAGTTCTTC.

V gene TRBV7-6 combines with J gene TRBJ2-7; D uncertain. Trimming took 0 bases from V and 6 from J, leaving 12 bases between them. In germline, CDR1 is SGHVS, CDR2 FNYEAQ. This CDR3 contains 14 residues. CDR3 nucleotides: TGTGCCAGCAGCTTAGCCCCAACATTCCGCGAGCAGTACTTC. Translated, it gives CASSLAPTFREQYF.

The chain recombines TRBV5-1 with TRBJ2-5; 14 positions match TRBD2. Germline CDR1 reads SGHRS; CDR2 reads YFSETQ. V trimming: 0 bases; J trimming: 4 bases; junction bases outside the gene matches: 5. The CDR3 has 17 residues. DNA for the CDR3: TGCGCCAGCAGCTTGGCCCGACTAGCGGGGGGGGCAGAGACCCAGTACTTC. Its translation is CASSLARLAGGAETQYF.

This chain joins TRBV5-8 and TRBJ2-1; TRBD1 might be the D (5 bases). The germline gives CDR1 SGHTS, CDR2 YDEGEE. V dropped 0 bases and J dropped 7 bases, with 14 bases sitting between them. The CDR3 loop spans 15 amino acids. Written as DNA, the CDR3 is TGTGCCAGCAGCTTGGCCTGGGGCCGAGAGAATGAGCAGTTCTTC. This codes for CASSLAWGRENEQFF.

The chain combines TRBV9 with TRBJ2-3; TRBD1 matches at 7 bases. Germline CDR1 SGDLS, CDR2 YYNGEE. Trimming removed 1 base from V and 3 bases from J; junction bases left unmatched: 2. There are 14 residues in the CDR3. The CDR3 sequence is CASSVTRGTDTQYF. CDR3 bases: TGTGCCAGCAGCGTAACCAGGGGGACAGATACGCAGTATTTT.

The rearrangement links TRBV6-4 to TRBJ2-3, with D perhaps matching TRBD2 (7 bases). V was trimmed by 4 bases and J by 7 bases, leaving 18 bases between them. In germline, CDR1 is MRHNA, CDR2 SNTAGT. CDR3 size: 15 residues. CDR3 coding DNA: TGTGCCAGCAGTGTTAGTGCGGGGGCGGGAAATACGCAGTATTTT. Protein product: CASSVSAGAGNTQYF.

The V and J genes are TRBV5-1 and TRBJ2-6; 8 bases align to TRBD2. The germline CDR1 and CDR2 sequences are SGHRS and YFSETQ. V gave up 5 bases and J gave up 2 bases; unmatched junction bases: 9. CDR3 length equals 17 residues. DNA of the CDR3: TGCGCCAGCAGTCTGGCGGGGGGAAGGGCTGGGGCCAACGTCCTGACTTTC. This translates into CASSLAGGRAGANVLTF.

CDR3 sequence (DNA): TGTGCCAGCAACCGTAGACAGCCCTCGAGTCCCAATGAGCAGTTCTTC. Amino acid sequence: CASNRRQPSSPNEQFF. The chain recombines TRBV27 with TRBJ2-1; possible D gene TRBD1, 5 bases. The CDR3 covers 16 residues. Trimming stripped 7 bases from V and 6 bases from J, with 22 bases between. CDR1 and CDR2 (germline): MNHEY, SMNVEV (reference sequence).

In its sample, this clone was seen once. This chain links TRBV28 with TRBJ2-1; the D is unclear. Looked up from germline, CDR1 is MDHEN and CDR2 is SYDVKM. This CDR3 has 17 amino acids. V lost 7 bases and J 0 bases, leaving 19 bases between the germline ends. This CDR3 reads CASTRHQPEDSYNEQFF. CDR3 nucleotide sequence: TGTGCCAGCACCCGACATCAACCGGAAGACTCCTACAATGAGCAGTTCTTC.

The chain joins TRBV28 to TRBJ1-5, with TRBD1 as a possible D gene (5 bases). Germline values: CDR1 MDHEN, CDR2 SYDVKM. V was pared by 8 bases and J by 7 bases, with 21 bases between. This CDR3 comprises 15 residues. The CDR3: CASGAAGRRIQPQHF. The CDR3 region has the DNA TGTGCCAGCGGCGCCGCGGGGCGGAGGATACAGCCCCAGCATTTT. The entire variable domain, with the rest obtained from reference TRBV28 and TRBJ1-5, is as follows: DVKVTQSSRYLVKRTGEKVFLECVQDMDHENMFWYRQDPGLGLRLIYFSYDVKMKEKGDIPEGYSVSREKKERFSLILESASTNQTSMYLCASGAAGRRIQPQHFGDGTRLSIL.

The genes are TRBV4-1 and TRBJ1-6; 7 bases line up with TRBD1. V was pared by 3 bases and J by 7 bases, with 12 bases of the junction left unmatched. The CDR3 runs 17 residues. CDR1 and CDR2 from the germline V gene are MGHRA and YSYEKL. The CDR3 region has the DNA TGCGCCAGCAGCCACCGGAGTCCGGGACAGAGCAATTCACCCCTCCACTTT. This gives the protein CASSHRSPGQSNSPLHF.